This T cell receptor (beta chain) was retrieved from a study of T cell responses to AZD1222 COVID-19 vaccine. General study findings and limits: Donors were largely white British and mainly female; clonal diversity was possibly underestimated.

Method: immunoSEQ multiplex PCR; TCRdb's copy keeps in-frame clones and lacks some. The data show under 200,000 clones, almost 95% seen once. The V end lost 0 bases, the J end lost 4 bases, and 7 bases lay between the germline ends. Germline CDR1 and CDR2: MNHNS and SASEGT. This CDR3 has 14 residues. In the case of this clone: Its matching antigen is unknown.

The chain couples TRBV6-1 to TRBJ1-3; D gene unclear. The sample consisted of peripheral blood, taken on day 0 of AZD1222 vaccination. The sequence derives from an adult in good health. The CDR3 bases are TGTGCCAGCAGTGAAGCGTCAAAGGGAAACACCATATATTTT. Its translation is CASSEASKGNTIYF.